The entry below describes one TCR beta chain. Its cognate antigen is unknown. The data originate from a study of T cells in Graves' hyperthyroidism and ophthalmopathy. Study-level information: Blood was drawn when the patient was first diagnosed and still untreated. Broader study findings: The blood repertoire included most of the expanded thyroid clonotypes above 0.001.

The CDR3 spans 15 residues. Germline V gene data show CDR1 as MNHEY and CDR2 as SVGEGT. Trimming pared 8 bases from V and 7 bases from J, leaving 23 bases between. Ophthalmopathy patients had Clinical Activity Score at least 3, NOSPECS grade at least 4, duration under 3 months. Clinicians diagnosed patients from clinical symptoms, serum thyroxine and TRAb, thyroid ultrasound and orbital computed tomography. Amplification of TCR beta CDR3 regions used RNA as the template. TCR CDR3 regions were first amplified by RT-PCR with HTBI primers. TCRdb used MiXCR to reprocess the multiplex PCR reads, holding one entry per CDR3 protein. Here the sample spans 310,000 or so distinct CDR3 sequences, around 15% being singletons.

The chain employs TRBV6-2 or TRBV6-3 and TRBJ1-2; possibly TRBD1 for D (6 bases). The source material was blood. This sequence was found in a woman aged 55-70 years with Graves' ophthalmopathy. DNA of the CDR3: TGTGCCAGCGGTTTTTGGGACGGCGAGGGGGGTGGCTACACCTTC. Translating it yields CASGFWDGEGGGYTF.